This TCR beta chain was recovered during a study of CD8+ T cells in alopecia areata. Stated treatment: oral pan-JAK inhibitor, 5-10 mg twice daily. Alopecia areata patients provided lesional scalp punch biopsies and peripheral blood. This clone was detected many times. It was cDNA, reverse transcribed from extracted RNA, that served as the sequencing template. Only in-frame clones appear in the TCRdb table, and some are missing; sequencing was by immunoSEQ multiplex PCR. This sample has 60,000 to 85,000 clones, with 29% found just once. The germline V gene encodes CDR1 SEHNR and CDR2 FQNEAQ (reference sequence). The CDR3 length is 15 residues. Between the trimmed V and J ends, which lost 5 bases and 4 bases, there was a span of 15 bases.

Here the sequenced sample was CD8+ T cells sorted from blood, taken at week 4, from a patient treated with tofacitinib. The chain employs TRBV7-9 and TRBJ1-5; a possible D gene is TRBD1 (6 bases). The origin of this receptor is a human donor with alopecia areata. The CDR3, as DNA: TGTGCCAGCAGCCCCGCCGGGACACCTAATCAGCCCCAGCATTTT. Its protein product is CASSPAGTPNQPQHF.